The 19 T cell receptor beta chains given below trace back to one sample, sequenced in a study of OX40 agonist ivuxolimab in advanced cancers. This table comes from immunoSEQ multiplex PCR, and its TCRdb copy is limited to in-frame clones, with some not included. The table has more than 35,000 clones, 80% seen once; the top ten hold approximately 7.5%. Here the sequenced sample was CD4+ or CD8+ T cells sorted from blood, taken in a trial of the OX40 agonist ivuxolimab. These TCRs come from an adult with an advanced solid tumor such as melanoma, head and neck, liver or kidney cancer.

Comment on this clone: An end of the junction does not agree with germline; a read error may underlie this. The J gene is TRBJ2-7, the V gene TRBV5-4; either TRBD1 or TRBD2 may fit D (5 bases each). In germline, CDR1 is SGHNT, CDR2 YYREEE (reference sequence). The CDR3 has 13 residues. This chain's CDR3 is CASSQEWDHEQYF. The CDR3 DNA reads TGCGCCAGCAGCCAAGAATGGGACCACGAGCAGTACTTC.

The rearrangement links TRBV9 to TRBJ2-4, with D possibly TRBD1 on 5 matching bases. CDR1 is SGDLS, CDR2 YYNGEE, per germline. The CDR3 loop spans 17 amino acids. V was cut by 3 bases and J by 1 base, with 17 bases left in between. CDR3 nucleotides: TGTGCCAGCAGCGGAGGTCGTGATGGGGCGGCCAAAAACATTCAGTACTTC. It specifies CASSGGRDGAAKNIQYF.

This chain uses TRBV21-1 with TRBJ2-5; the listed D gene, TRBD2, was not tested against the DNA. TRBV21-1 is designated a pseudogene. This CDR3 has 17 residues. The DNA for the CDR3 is TGTGCCAGCAGCGAGAGGACTAGCGGGAGTAGGTTAAAGACCCAGTACTTC. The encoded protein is CASSERTSGSRLKTQYF.

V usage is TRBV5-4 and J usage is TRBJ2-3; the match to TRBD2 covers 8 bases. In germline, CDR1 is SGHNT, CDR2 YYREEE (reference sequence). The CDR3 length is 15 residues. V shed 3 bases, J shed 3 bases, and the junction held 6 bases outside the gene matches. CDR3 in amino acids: CASSYSSGRTDTQYF. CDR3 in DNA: TGTGCCAGCAGCTACTCTAGCGGGCGGACAGATACGCAGTATTTT.

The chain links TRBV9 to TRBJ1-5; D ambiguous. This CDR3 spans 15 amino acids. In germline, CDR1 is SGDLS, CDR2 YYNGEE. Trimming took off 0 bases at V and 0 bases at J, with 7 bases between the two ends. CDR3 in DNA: TGTGCCAGCAGCGTAGGACCGGTTAGCAATCAGCCCCAGCATTTT. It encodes CASSVGPVSNQPQHF. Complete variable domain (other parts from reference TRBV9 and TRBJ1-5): DSGVTQTPKHLITATGQRVTLRCSPRSGDLSVYWYQQSLDQGLQFLIQYYNGEERAKGNILERFSAQQFPDLHSELNLSSLELGDSALYFCASSVGPVSNQPQHFGDGTRLSIL.

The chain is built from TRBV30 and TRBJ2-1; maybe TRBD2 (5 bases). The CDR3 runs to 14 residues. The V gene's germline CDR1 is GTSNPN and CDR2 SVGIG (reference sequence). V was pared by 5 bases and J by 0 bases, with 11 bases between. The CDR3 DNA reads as TGTGCCTGGGTAACTAGGAACTCCTACAATGAGCAGTTCTTC. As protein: CAWVTRNSYNEQFF.

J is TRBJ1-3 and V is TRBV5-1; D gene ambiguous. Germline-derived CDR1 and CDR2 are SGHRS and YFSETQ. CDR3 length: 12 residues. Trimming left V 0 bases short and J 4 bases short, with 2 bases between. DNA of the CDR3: TGCGCCAGCAGCTTGGAAGGAAACACCATATATTTT. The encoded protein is CASSLEGNTIYF.

CDR3 DNA sequence: TGCGCCAGCAGCCAAGGTTCAGGCAGCCACTACGAGCAGTACTTC. This codes for CASSQGSGSHYEQYF. The chain links TRBV4-1 to TRBJ2-7; D unclear. Trimming left V 1 base short and J 3 bases short, with 13 bases between. Germline V lookup: CDR1 MGHRA, CDR2 YSYEKL. The CDR3 contains 15 residues.

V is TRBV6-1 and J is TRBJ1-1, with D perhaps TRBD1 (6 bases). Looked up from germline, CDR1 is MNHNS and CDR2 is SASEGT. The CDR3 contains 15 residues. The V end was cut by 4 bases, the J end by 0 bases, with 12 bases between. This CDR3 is CASSGPGHMNTEAFF. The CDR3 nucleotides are TGTGCCAGCAGTGGGCCGGGACACATGAACACTGAAGCTTTCTTT.

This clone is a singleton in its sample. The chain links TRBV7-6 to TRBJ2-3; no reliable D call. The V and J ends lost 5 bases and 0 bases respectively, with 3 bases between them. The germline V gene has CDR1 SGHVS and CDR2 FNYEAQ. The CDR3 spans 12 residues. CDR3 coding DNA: TGTGCCAGCAGCCGTAGCACAGATACGCAGTATTTT. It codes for CASSRSTDTQYF.

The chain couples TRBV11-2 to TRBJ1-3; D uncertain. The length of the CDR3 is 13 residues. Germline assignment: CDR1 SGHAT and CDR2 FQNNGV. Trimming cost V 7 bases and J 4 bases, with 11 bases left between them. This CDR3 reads CASTDSRGNTIYF. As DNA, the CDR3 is TGTGCCAGCACCGACTCGAGGGGAAACACCATATATTTT.

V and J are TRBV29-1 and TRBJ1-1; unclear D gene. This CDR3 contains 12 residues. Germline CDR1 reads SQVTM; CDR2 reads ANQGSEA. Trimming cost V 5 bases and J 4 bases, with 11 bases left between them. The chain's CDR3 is CSVRAAGTEAFF. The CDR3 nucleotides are TGCAGCGTTAGGGCAGCTGGCACTGAAGCTTTCTTT.

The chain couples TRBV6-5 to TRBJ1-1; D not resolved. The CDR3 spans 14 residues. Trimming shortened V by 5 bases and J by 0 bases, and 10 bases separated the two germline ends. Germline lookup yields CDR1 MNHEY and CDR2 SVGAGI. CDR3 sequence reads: CASSRSRLNTEAFF. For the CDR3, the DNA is TGTGCCAGCAGTCGAAGTAGGCTGAACACTGAAGCTTTCTTT.

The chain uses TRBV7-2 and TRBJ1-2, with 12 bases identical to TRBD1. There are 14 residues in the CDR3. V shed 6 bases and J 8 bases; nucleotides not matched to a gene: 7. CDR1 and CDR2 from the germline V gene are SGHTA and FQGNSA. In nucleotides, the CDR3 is TGTGCCAGCAGTGGGGACAGGGGGCTGTTAGGCTACACCTTC. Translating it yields CASSGDRGLLGYTF.

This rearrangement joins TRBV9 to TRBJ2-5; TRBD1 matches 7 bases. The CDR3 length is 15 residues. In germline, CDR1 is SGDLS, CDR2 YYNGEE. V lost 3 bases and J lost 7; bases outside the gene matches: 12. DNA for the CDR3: TGTGCCAGCAGCGGACAGGGTAGGGGTGTAGCGACCCAGTACTTC. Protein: CASSGQGRGVATQYF.

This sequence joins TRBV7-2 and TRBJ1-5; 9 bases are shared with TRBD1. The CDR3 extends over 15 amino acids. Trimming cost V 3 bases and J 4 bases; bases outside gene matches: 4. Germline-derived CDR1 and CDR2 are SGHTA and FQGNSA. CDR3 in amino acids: CASSLGTGRNQPQHF. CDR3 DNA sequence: TGTGCCAGCAGCTTGGGGACAGGGAGGAATCAGCCCCAGCATTTT.

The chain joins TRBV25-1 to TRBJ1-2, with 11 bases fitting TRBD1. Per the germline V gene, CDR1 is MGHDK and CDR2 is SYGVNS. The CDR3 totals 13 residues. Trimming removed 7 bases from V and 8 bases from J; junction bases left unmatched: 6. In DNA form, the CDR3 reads TGTGCCAGCACCCCGGGACAGGGGGGCGGCTACACCTTC. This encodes CASTPGQGGGYTF.

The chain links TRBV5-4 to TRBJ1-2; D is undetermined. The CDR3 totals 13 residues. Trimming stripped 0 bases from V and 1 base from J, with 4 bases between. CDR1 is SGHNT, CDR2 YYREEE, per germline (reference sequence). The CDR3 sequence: CASSLDSNYGYTF. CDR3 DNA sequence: TGTGCCAGCAGCTTGGACAGTAACTATGGCTACACCTTC.

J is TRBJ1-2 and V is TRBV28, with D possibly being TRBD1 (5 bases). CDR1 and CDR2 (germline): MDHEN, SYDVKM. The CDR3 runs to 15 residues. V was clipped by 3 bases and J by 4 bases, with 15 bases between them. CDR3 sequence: CASSFRGGSVYGYTF. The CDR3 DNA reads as TGTGCCAGCAGTTTTAGGGGCGGAAGTGTCTATGGCTACACCTTC.